This T cell receptor beta chain was sequenced in a study of T cell responses to AZD1222 COVID-19 vaccine. Second-dose groups at about 4 or about 12 weeks were pooled. The CDR3 loop spans 15 amino acids. After removal of 1 base from V and 4 bases from J, the junction contained 3 bases not matched to a gene. The germline V gene encodes CDR1 LGHDT and CDR2 YNNKEL (reference sequence). Of note for this clone: Its antigen is unknown.

General study results and limits: As reported, nearly half of all spike-specific TCRs target variant regions that are unmutated. An increase in Spike-specific TCR breadth and depth was observed after two AZD1222 doses. The sample set comprised mostly white British donors with more females, and clonal diversity was possibly underestimated.

Repertoires were generated with immunoSEQ multiplex PCR, while TCRdb's copy carries only in-frame clones and drops some. The sample includes about 73,000 clones, about 91% of them seen just once. The origin of this receptor is an adult who received the AZD1222 COVID-19 vaccine. This rearrangement joins TRBV3-1 (or the pseudogene TRBV3-2) to TRBJ2-5; 10 nucleotides align to TRBD2. The specimen was peripheral blood, collected 28 days after the second AZD1222 dose. The CDR3 DNA reads as TGTGCCAGCAGCCAAGTAGGGACTAGCGCAGAGACCCAGTACTTC. Translation gives CASSQVGTSAETQYF.